This TCR beta chain was found in a study of T cells in narcolepsy. Study results and caveats: Some memory CD4+ repertoires had no autoreactive clone sequences. Healthy controls reportedly lacked the autoreactive clonotypes serially found in patients' blood. Same-patient CSF and blood CD4+ T cell clonotypes included HCRT-specific and TRIB2-specific autoreactive ones.

Only in-frame clones appear in the TCRdb table, and some are missing; sequencing was by immunoSEQ multiplex PCR. The sample holds 34,000 or so clones, over 70% seen once. CDR1 is SGDLS, CDR2 YYNGEE, per germline. Trimming left V 0 bases short and J 6 bases short, with 9 bases between. The CDR3 runs 13 residues. This clone has more than one count but fewer than ten. What it binds is not known. Sequencing was performed on memory (CD45RA-) CD4+ T cells from blood. The sequence was obtained from a human donor in good health. This chain uses TRBV9 with TRBJ1-1, with D possibly TRBD1 on 6 matching bases. In DNA, the CDR3 is TGTGCCAGCAGCGTAGACAGGGAGGCTGAAGCTTTCTTT. This codes for CASSVDREAEAFF.